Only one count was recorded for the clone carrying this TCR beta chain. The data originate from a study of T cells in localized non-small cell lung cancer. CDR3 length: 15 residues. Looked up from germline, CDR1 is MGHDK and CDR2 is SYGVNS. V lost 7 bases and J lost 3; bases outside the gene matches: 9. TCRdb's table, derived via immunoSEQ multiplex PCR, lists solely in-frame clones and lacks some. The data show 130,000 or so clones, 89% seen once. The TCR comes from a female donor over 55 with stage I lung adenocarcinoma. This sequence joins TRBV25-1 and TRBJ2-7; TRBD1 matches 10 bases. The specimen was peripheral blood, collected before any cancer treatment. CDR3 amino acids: CASTRTRTGGYEQYF. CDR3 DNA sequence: TGTGCCAGCACCCGAACGCGGACAGGGGGCTACGAGCAGTACTTC.